These 21 T cell receptor beta chains were sequenced from one sample in a study of cytomegalovirus exposure and HLA in healthy donors. 60 Vbeta and 13 Jbeta primers were used in PCR. Repertoires were generated with immunoSEQ multiplex PCR, while TCRdb's copy carries only in-frame clones and drops some. Found here are about 160,000 clones, about four fifths of them singletons; the top ten hold 8.5%. The sample consisted of PBMCs. These receptors all stem from a male donor in good health and CMV-seropositive.

The chain joins TRBV7-8 to TRBJ2-3; 9 bases match TRBD2. This CDR3 comprises 16 residues. V dropped 1 base and J dropped 2; count of bases not matched to a gene: 4. CDR1 and CDR2 from the germline V gene are SGHVS and FQNEAQ. CDR3 nucleotides: TGTGCCAGCAGCTTAGTTAGCGGGGGACTCACAGATACGCAGTATTTT. Protein: CASSLVSGGLTDTQYF.

The chain is built from TRBV11-3 and TRBJ2-2; 10 nucleotides match TRBD1. The trim removed 3 bases at V and 3 bases at J, leaving 7 bases unmatched. The CDR3 consists of 17 residues. Germline lookup yields CDR1 SGHNT and CDR2 YENEEA. The CDR3 loop reads CASSFPQGQGDTGELFF. For the CDR3, the DNA is TGTGCCAGCAGCTTCCCTCAAGGACAGGGGGACACCGGGGAGCTGTTTTTT.

The V call is TRBV4-3, the J call TRBJ2-2; 8 bases line up with TRBD1. CDR1 is LGHNA, CDR2 YSLEER, per germline. There are 15 residues in the CDR3. V lost 3 bases and J lost 8; bases outside the gene matches: 8. The CDR3 spells CASSHRTGMSGELFF. The DNA of the CDR3 is TGCGCCAGCAGCCATAGGACAGGGATGTCAGGGGAGCTGTTTTTT.

The chain recombines TRBV30 with TRBJ1-5, with 10 bases matching TRBD1. Trimming took 2 bases from V and 7 from J; bases not matched to a gene: 2. The CDR3 runs 13 residues. The germline CDR1 and CDR2 sequences are GTSNPN and SVGIG (reference sequence). In DNA, the CDR3 is TGTGCCTGGAGTAAGACAGGGGGCCAGCCCCAGCATTTT. This translates into CAWSKTGGQPQHF.

This clone was recorded only once. An end of the junction does not agree with germline; a read error may underlie this. This sequence joins TRBV27 and TRBJ2-4; 9 bases are shared with TRBD2. Germline values: CDR1 MNHEY, CDR2 SMNVEV (reference sequence). This CDR3 region has 15 residues. The CDR3 here is CASRSSGITKNSQYF. The CDR3 DNA follows: TGTGCCAGCCGATCTAGCGGGATCACCAAAAACAGTCAGTACTTC.

This clone has just a few counts. The genes are TRBV6-5 and TRBJ1-2; the match to TRBD1 covers 7 bases. The CDR3 extends over 13 amino acids. CDR1 is MNHEY, CDR2 SVGAGI, per germline. V lost 5 bases, J lost 7 bases, and 7 bases stayed unmatched. The CDR3 DNA is TGTGCCAGCAGTCTTTACAGGGGTTCTGGCTACACCTTC. It specifies CASSLYRGSGYTF.

The CDR3 reads CASSRVEKLFF. The DNA for the CDR3 is TGTGCCAGCAGTCGGGTTGAAAAACTGTTTTTT. This chain connects TRBV7-9 to TRBJ1-4; D ambiguous. Trimming pared 6 bases from V and 7 bases from J, leaving 6 bases between. Germline V gene data show CDR1 as SEHNR and CDR2 as FQNEAQ (reference sequence). The CDR3 covers 11 residues.

The chain carries TRBV7-9 and TRBJ1-6; unclear D gene. The V end lost 1 base, the J end lost 11 bases, and 6 bases lay between the germline ends. The CDR3 is 12 amino acids. The germline CDR1 and CDR2 sequences are SEHNR and FQNEAQ (reference sequence). In DNA, the CDR3 is TGTGCCAGCAGCTTAGTCGAGACACCCCTCCACTTT. Translation: CASSLVETPLHF.

This clone appeared a few times. This chain connects TRBV30 to TRBJ2-7, with TRBD2 matching 13 bases. The CDR3 is 14 residues long. Losses at the gene ends were 2 bases for V and 7 bases for J; bases not matched to a gene: 5. Germline loops: CDR1 GTSNPN, CDR2 SVGIG (reference sequence). This chain's CDR3 is CAWSTSGGAREQYF. The DNA for the CDR3 is TGTGCCTGGAGTACTAGCGGGGGGGCCCGGGAGCAGTACTTC.

This clone showed up just once. The chain recombines TRBV7-2 with TRBJ2-7; TRBD1 matches 11 bases. V was clipped by 5 bases and J by 5 bases; unmatched bases: 8. The CDR3 runs 15 residues. Germline V CDR1 and CDR2: SGHTA, FQGNSA. The CDR3 protein is CASSPRTGGLNEQYF. CDR3 nucleotide sequence: TGTGCCAGCAGCCCCAGGACAGGGGGCTTGAACGAGCAGTACTTC.

The chain has TRBV29-1 and TRBJ1-3; TRBD1 matches at 9 bases. V was pared by 5 bases and J by 7 bases, with 6 bases of the junction left unmatched. The germline V gene encodes CDR1 SQVTM and CDR2 ANQGSEA. The CDR3 covers 13 residues. The CDR3, as DNA: TGCAGCGTTACCTTGACAGGGGGTAACACCATATATTTT. It specifies CSVTLTGGNTIYF.

The chain is built from TRBV5-1 and TRBJ1-2; D might be TRBD1 (6 bases). V was shortened by 0 bases and J by 0 bases, with 21 bases between the two germline ends. The CDR3 is made up of 19 amino acids. Looked up from germline, CDR1 is SGHRS and CDR2 is YFSETQ. The DNA for the CDR3 is TGCGCCAGCAGCTTGGTTGGGACACAAAAAGAAAGTCCTAACTATGGCTACACCTTC. Its protein product is CASSLVGTQKESPNYGYTF. Supplemented by reference TRBV5-1 and TRBJ1-2, the full variable domain reads KAGVTQTPRYLIKTRGQQVTLSCSPISGHRSVSWYQQTPGQGLQFLFEYFSETQRNKGNFPGRFSGRQFSNSRSEMNVSTLELGDSALYLCASSLVGTQKESPNYGYTFGSGTRLTVV.

This chain joins TRBV19 and TRBJ2-7; TRBD1 matches 7 bases. Germline lookup yields CDR1 LNHDA and CDR2 SQIVND (reference sequence). The V and J ends lost 9 bases and 0 bases, in that order; junction bases with no gene match: 5. There are 13 residues in the CDR3. This CDR3 reads CASNRGDSYEQYF. The CDR3 nucleotides are TGTGCCAGCAACAGGGGAGACTCCTACGAGCAGTACTTC.

In its sample, this clone was seen once. The chain is built from TRBV6-5 and TRBJ1-1; D not certain. Trimming left V 5 bases short and J 3 bases short, with 13 bases between. Germline V CDR1 and CDR2: MNHEY, SVGAGI. The CDR3 sequence is 14 residues long. The DNA of the CDR3 is TGTGCCAGCAGTCCTTCGACTGCACACACTGAAGCTTTCTTT. As protein: CASSPSTAHTEAFF.

The genes are TRBV28 and TRBJ2-7; TRBD2 matches at 9 bases. This CDR3 contains 15 residues. With V trimmed by 3 bases and J by 0 bases, 3 bases remained unmatched. CDR1 and CDR2 from the germline V gene are MDHEN and SYDVKM. The CDR3: CASSLTSGSSYEQYF. The CDR3 DNA follows: TGTGCCAGCAGTTTGACTAGCGGTTCCTCCTACGAGCAGTACTTC. The entire variable domain, with the rest obtained from reference TRBV28 and TRBJ2-7, is as follows: DVKVTQSSRYLVKRTGEKVFLECVQDMDHENMFWYRQDPGLGLRLIYFSYDVKMKEKGDIPEGYSVSREKKERFSLILESASTNQTSMYLCASSLTSGSSYEQYFGPGTRLTVT.

The rearrangement links TRBV5-1 to TRBJ2-7; 9 bases line up with TRBD2. The CDR3 is 16 residues long. Germline CDR1 reads SGHRS; CDR2 reads YFSETQ. V lost 2 bases to trimming and J lost 2 bases; unmatched junction nucleotides: 8. The CDR3 nucleotides are TGCGCCAGCAGCTTTATTATTAGCGGGGGAGCCTACGAGCAGTACTTC. Residues: CASSFIISGGAYEQYF.

The chain recombines TRBV28 with TRBJ2-5; a weak D match, TRBD2 (5 bases). Germline CDR1 and CDR2: MDHEN and SYDVKM. This CDR3 has 10 residues. Between the trimmed V and J ends, which lost 8 bases and 5 bases, there was a span of 6 bases. The CDR3 bases are TGTGCCAGCCGCGGGGAGACCCAGTACTTC. Translated, it gives CASRGETQYF.

The V call is TRBV28, the J call TRBJ1-2; no reliable D call. Germline V lookup: CDR1 MDHEN, CDR2 SYDVKM. V gave up 6 bases and J gave up 2 bases, with 10 bases separating them. The CDR3 length is 13 residues. CDR3 in amino acids: CASSPAVNYGYTF. In DNA form, the CDR3 reads TGTGCCAGCAGCCCAGCGGTGAACTATGGCTACACCTTC.

The chain is built from TRBV6-1 and TRBJ2-1; D perhaps matches TRBD2 (6 bases). From germline, CDR1 is MNHNS and CDR2 SASEGT. Deletions cut 2 bases from V and 7 bases from J, with 15 bases between. This CDR3 spans 15 amino acids. Here the CDR3 DNA reads TGTGCCAGCAGTGAATCATTCTCCCGGGGGAATGAGCAGTTCTTC. It encodes CASSESFSRGNEQFF.

The chain is built from TRBV5-4 and TRBJ2-2; 9 nucleotides agree with TRBD1. V lost 4 bases and J lost 4; bases outside the gene matches: 2. CDR3 length: 14 amino acids. Germline-derived CDR1 and CDR2 are SGHNT and YYREEE (reference sequence). Written as DNA, the CDR3 is TGTGCCAGCAGCCCGGGACAGGGCACCGGGGAGCTGTTTTTT. Residues: CASSPGQGTGELFF. Using reference TRBV5-4 and TRBJ2-2 for the parts outside the CDR3, the full variable domain is ETGVTQSPTHLIKTRGQQVTLRCSSQSGHNTVSWYQQALGQGPQFIFQYYREEENGRGNFPPRFSGLQFPNYSSELNVNALELDDSALYLCASSPGQGTGELFFGEGSRLTVL.

The genes are TRBV15 and TRBJ2-7, with D maybe TRBD2 (5 bases). The ends were cut back, 6 bases at V and 2 bases at J, with 17 bases in the middle. CDR3 length: 15 amino acids. Germline loops: CDR1 LNHNV, CDR2 YYDKDF (reference sequence). CDR3 sequence reads: CATRYSRVTAYEQYF. In DNA, the CDR3 is TGTGCCACCAGATACTCGCGGGTTACAGCCTACGAGCAGTACTTC.